A selection of T cell receptor beta chains follows, all from one sample in a study of T cell repertoires in cytomegalovirus infection. TCRdb reprocessed the reads via MiXCR and lists one record per CDR3 protein. The repertoire holds about 230,000 distinct CDR3 sequences, with around 6.6% as singletons. Sequencing was carried out using PBMCs. These receptors were collected from a human donor in good health (CMV status not recorded). Some clones in this sample may be carry-over from other donors' samples. Each CDR3 is given with its conserved first and last residue.

CDR3 protein: CASSLADGRSSYNEQFF
V gene: TRBV11-2
J gene: TRBJ2-1

CDR3 protein: CASSPLWDTQYF
V gene: TRBV5-6
J gene: TRBJ2-3

CDR3 protein: CASSLTGRDQPQHF
V gene: TRBV5-6
J gene: TRBJ1-5

CDR3 protein: CASSSRQGKAFF
V gene: TRBV6-2/TRBV6-3
J gene: TRBJ1-1

CDR3 protein: CASSPARGPVNSPLHF
V gene: TRBV12-3/TRBV12-4
J gene: TRBJ1-6

CDR3 protein: CASSMFSGVNTEAFF
V gene: TRBV7-8
J gene: TRBJ1-1

CDR3 protein: CASSLGSGVNTGELFF
V gene: TRBV28
J gene: TRBJ2-2

CDR3 protein: CASSLRTAYSNQPQHF
V gene: TRBV7-2
J gene: TRBJ1-5

CDR3 protein: CASSLGRALNNEQFF
V gene: TRBV7-2
J gene: TRBJ2-1

CDR3 protein: CASSQDPAGGPTDTQYF
V gene: TRBV4-1
J gene: TRBJ2-3

CDR3 protein: CASSLEDRDYGYTF
V gene: TRBV5-4
J gene: TRBJ1-2

CDR3 protein: CASSPSFFSSGEALYNEQFF
V gene: TRBV19
J gene: TRBJ2-1

CDR3 protein: CASSSSGGAGSYNEQFF
V gene: TRBV7-9
J gene: TRBJ2-1

CDR3 protein: CASSRTENTEAFF
V gene: TRBV7-2
J gene: TRBJ1-1

CDR3 protein: CASSLALAGGTSTDTQYF
V gene: TRBV5-1
J gene: TRBJ2-3

CDR3 protein: CASSHGTANQPQHF
V gene: TRBV14
J gene: TRBJ1-5

CDR3 protein: CATRGQDELIFGEQFF
V gene: TRBV6-2/TRBV6-3
J gene: TRBJ2-1

CDR3 protein: CASGSNRGSDSPLHF
V gene: TRBV6-6
J gene: TRBJ1-6

CDR3 protein: CASSHPQGEKAFF
V gene: TRBV23-1
J gene: TRBJ1-1

CDR3 protein: CASSQGQGISYEQYF
V gene: TRBV7-8
J gene: TRBJ2-7

CDR3 protein: CSASGGPYEQYF
V gene: TRBV20-1
J gene: TRBJ2-7

CDR3 protein: CASSLTTFHRGNTEAFF
V gene: TRBV7-2
J gene: TRBJ1-1

CDR3 protein: CASSSGQDNEAFF
V gene: TRBV28
J gene: TRBJ1-1

CDR3 protein: CASSLLGEGHYGYTF
V gene: TRBV5-1
J gene: TRBJ1-2

CDR3 protein: CASSYGLNNEQFF
V gene: TRBV7-2
J gene: TRBJ2-1

CDR3 protein: CASSLGSAPGTEAFF
V gene: TRBV5-1
J gene: TRBJ1-1

CDR3 protein: CASSLKPDDNYGYTF
V gene: TRBV6-5
J gene: TRBJ1-2

CDR3 protein: CASVREVLNADTIYF
V gene: TRBV7-2
J gene: TRBJ1-3

CDR3 protein: CASGRTGSQNTEAFF
V gene: TRBV4-1
J gene: TRBJ1-1

CDR3 protein: CSVGGGETQETQYF
V gene: TRBV29-1
J gene: TRBJ2-5

CDR3 protein: CASSRRQGDTEAFF
V gene: TRBV7-9
J gene: TRBJ1-1

CDR3 protein: CASSQGSGTGVEKLFF
V gene: TRBV4-3
J gene: TRBJ1-4

CDR3 protein: CASSSKGLDSYEQYF
V gene: TRBV7-9
J gene: TRBJ2-7

CDR3 protein: CASSQATSGGRHLSYEQYF
V gene: TRBV4-2
J gene: TRBJ2-7

CDR3 protein: CASSSGGREPQHF
V gene: TRBV28
J gene: TRBJ1-5

CDR3 protein: CSVETRWGWTGGSYEQYF
V gene: TRBV29-1
J gene: TRBJ2-7

CDR3 protein: CSGRQGMDTEAFF
V gene: TRBV29-1
J gene: TRBJ1-1

CDR3 protein: CASSPGAGAYGANVLTF
V gene: TRBV4-3
J gene: TRBJ2-6

CDR3 protein: CSVLTDHTPPNYGYTF
V gene: TRBV29-1
J gene: TRBJ1-2

CDR3 protein: CASSLTNGELFF
V gene: TRBV6-1
J gene: TRBJ2-2

CDR3 protein: CASSQVAGGRSETQYF
V gene: TRBV4-3
J gene: TRBJ2-5

CDR3 protein: CASSLNDRLSETQYF
V gene: TRBV4-1
J gene: TRBJ2-5

CDR3 protein: CASSLALAGSYEQYF
V gene: TRBV5-1
J gene: TRBJ2-7

CDR3 protein: CASTGTGVRTSPLHF
V gene: TRBV6-2/TRBV6-3
J gene: TRBJ1-6

CDR3 protein: CASSPKARNYGYTF
V gene: TRBV7-2
J gene: TRBJ1-2

CDR3 protein: CASSSNPSTNEKLFF
V gene: TRBV5-4
J gene: TRBJ1-4

CDR3 protein: CASSVRDRGAKNTEAFF
V gene: TRBV28
J gene: TRBJ1-1

CDR3 protein: CASSPGPGNQPQHF
V gene: TRBV28
J gene: TRBJ1-5

CDR3 protein: CASSTPAGRDYYEQYF
V gene: TRBV6-2/TRBV6-3
J gene: TRBJ2-7